This T cell receptor (beta chain) was sequenced in a study of breast tumors, draining lymph nodes, adjacent tissues. General study findings and limits: The data were judged consistent with most tumor T cells coming from lymph node and expanding in tumor. Luminal-like breast cancer showed significantly higher tumor–nontumor repertoire similarity than basal-like. Tumors had less TCR diversity than lymph nodes, more than nontumor tissue.

MiXCR, applied by TCRdb to the multiplex PCR reads, yields one record per CDR3 protein. The data hold roughly 49,000 distinct CDR3 sequences, with roughly 40% observed a single time. This clonotype occurred many times. Its cognate antigen is unknown. The CDR3 sequence is 13 residues long. Germline assignment: CDR1 GTSNPN and CDR2 SVGIG (reference sequence). Between the trimmed V and J ends, which lost 2 bases and 5 bases, there was a span of 10 bases. The receptor was isolated from a female donor with breast cancer. Some clones in this sample may be carry-over from other donors' samples. The sequencing input was breast tumor tissue. V usage is TRBV30 and J usage is TRBJ1-5; tentative D call: TRBD1 (6 bases). CDR3 sequence: CAWSRDIHQPQHF. The CDR3 DNA follows: TGTGCCTGGAGTCGGGACATACATCAGCCCCAGCATTTT.